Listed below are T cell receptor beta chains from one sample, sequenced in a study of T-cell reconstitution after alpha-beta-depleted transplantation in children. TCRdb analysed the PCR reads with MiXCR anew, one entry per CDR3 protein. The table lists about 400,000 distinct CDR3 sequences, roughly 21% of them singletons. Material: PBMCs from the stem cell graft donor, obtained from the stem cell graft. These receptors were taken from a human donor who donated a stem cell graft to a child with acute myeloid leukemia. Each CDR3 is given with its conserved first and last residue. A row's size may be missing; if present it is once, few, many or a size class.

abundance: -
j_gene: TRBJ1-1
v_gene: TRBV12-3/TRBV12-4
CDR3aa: CASSLAGVGGTEAFF

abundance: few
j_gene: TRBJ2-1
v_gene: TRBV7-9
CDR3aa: CASSSGQRNEQFF

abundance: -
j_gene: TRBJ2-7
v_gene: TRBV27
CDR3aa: CASSLKNRGSYEQYF

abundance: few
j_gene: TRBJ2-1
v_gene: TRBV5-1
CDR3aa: CASSLSPGGSSYNEQFF

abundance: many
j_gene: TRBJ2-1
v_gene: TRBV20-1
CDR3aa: CSARPLTYNEQFF

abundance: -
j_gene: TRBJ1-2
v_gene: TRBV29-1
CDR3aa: CSVEDSRQFYGYTF

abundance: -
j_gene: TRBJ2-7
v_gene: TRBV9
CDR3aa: CASSVEPRTSGSYEQYF

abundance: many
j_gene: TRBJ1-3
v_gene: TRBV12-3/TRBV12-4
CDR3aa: CASSLEGFGNTIYF

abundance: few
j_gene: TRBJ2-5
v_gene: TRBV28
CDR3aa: CASSLQLTVTQYF

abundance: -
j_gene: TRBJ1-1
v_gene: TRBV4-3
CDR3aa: CASSQESRVGTEAFF

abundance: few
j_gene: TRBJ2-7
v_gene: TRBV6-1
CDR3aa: CASSDWARRTGTYEQYF